This T cell receptor beta chain emerged from a study of T-cell reconstitution after alpha-beta-depleted transplantation in children. Library preparation (for TCRbeta) was performed with unique molecular identifiers. Each CDR3 protein is one row after TCRdb ran MiXCR on the PCR reads. The repertoire consists of some 550,000 distinct CDR3 sequences, with around 19% occurring once and the leading ten covering about 3.1%. Regarding this clonotype: An end of the junction does not agree with germline; a read error may underlie this.

The CDR3 contains 15 residues. This clonotype was sampled from a human donor who donated a stem cell graft to a child with acute lymphoblastic leukemia. The V call is TRBV12-3 or TRBV12-4, the J call TRBJ2-3; 7 bases match TRBD2. Sequencing was performed on PBMCs from the stem cell graft donor, taken from the stem cell graft. CDR3 sequence: CASSLWAGDTGTQYF. CDR3 DNA: TGTGCCAGCAGTTTGTGGGCGGGAGACACAGGTACGCAGTATTTT.